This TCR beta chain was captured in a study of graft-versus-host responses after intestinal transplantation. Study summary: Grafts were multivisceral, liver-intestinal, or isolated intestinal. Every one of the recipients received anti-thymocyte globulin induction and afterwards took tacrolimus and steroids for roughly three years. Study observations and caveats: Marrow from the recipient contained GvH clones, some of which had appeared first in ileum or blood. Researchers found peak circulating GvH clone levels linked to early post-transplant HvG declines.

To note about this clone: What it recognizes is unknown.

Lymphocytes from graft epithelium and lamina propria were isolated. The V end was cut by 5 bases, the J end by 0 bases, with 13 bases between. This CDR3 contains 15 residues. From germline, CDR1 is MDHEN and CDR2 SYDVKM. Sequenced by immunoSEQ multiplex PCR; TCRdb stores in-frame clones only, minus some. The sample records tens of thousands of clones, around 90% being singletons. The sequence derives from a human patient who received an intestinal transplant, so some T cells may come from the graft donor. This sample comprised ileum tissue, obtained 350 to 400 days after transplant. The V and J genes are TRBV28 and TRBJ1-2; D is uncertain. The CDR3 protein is CASSAAGSTNYGYTF. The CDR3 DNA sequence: TGTGCCAGCAGTGCCGCCGGGAGCACTAACTATGGCTACACCTTC.